This is a list of T cell receptor beta chains from one sample in a study of T cells in localized non-small cell lung cancer. Repertoires were generated with immunoSEQ multiplex PCR, while TCRdb's copy carries only in-frame clones and drops some. The repertoire holds approximately 3,200 clones, with 25% to 30% as singletons. The sequenced sample was lung tumor tissue, obtained before any cancer treatment. These receptors all stem from a man aged 35 to 69 with stage III lung adenocarcinoma. CDR3s include the opening cysteine and the closing phenylalanine or tryptophan. Each record gives: D gene, V gene, J gene, clone size, CDR3 length, CDR3 protein, CDR3 DNA. D genes are given only for firm matches. Some rows have no size entry. The others give once, few or many, or a class for an expanded clone.

>TRBD2|TRBV5-1|TRBJ2-2|NA|16
CASSLAEREKGGELFF
TGCGCCAGCAGCTTGGCTGAGCGGGAGAAAGGAGGGGAGCTGTTTTTT
>NA|TRBV11-3|TRBJ2-1|NA|15
CASSLGPRRGGEQFF
TGTGCCAGCAGCTTAGGCCCGAGGAGGGGTGGTGAGCAGTTCTTC
>NA|TRBV6-8|TRBJ1-2|NA|15
CASSYTRGQIYGYTF
TGTGCCAGCAGTTACACCCGAGGACAGATATATGGCTACACCTTC
>NA|TRBV5-1|TRBJ2-5|NA|15
CASRPVPGWQETQYF
TGCGCCAGCAGACCAGTACCTGGATGGCAAGAGACCCAGTACTTC
>NA|TRBV5-1|TRBJ2-1|NA|14
CASRAETVVDEQFF
TGCGCCAGCAGAGCTGAGACAGTGGTAGATGAGCAGTTCTTC
>NA|TRBV11-3|TRBJ1-3|NA|15
CASSLLGSSGNTIYF
TGTGCCAGCAGCTTATTGGGCAGCTCTGGAAACACCATATATTTT
>TRBD2|TRBV6-8|TRBJ2-5|few|16
CASRPPSTSGRQTQYF
TGTGCCAGCAGGCCTCCCTCGACTAGCGGGCGGCAGACCCAGTACTTC
>TRBD1|TRBV5-1|TRBJ2-2|NA|14
CASSLTGGGGELFF
TGCGCCAGCAGCTTGACAGGGGGCGGCGGGGAGCTGTTTTTT
>NA|TRBV6-8|TRBJ2-2|medium-sized|14
CASKVQRDTGELFF
TGTGCCAGCAAGGTGCAGCGTGACACCGGGGAGCTGTTTTTT
>TRBD2|TRBV5-1|TRBJ2-1|few|15
CASSLTSGTYNEQFF
TGCGCCAGCAGCTTAACTAGCGGGACCTACAATGAGCAGTTCTTC
>TRBD1|TRBV28|TRBJ2-1|once|13
CASVWQGADEQFF
TGTGCCAGCGTCTGGCAGGGGGCAGATGAGCAGTTCTTC
>NA|TRBV6-8|TRBJ1-1|few|14
CASQSHYGNTEAFF
TGTGCCAGCCAAAGCCACTATGGGAACACTGAAGCTTTCTTT
>NA|TRBV19|TRBJ1-5|few|14
CASSMGGTDQPQHF
TGTGCCAGTAGTATGGGGGGCACGGATCAGCCCCAGCATTTT
>TRBD1|TRBV19|TRBJ1-3|few|15
CASSQGQESGNTIYF
TGTGCCAGTAGTCAGGGACAGGAGTCTGGAAACACCATATATTTT
>NA|TRBV5-1|TRBJ1-1|NA|15
CASGTAGTGNSEAFF
TGCGCCAGCGGAACGGCTGGAACAGGGAACTCTGAAGCTTTCTTT
>NA|TRBV6-8|TRBJ1-1|medium-sized|14
CASSYKVSQAPAFF
TGTGCCAGCAGTTACAAGGTCTCCCAGGCACCGGCTTTCTTT
>TRBD2|TRBV5-1|TRBJ2-7|few|16
CASSLTSGRAFNEQYF
TGCGCCAGCAGCCTGACTAGCGGGAGGGCCTTTAACGAGCAGTACTTC
>NA|TRBV19|TRBJ2-6|NA|15
CASSIFQTGANVLTF
TGTGCCAGTAGTATCTTCCAAACTGGGGCCAACGTCCTGACTTTC
>NA|TRBV19|TRBJ2-6|NA|16
CASRETGGSGANVLTF
TGTGCCAGTAGAGAGACAGGCGGCTCTGGGGCCAACGTCCTGACTTTC
>NA|TRBV7-5|TRBJ2-7|few|15
CASSLSLDPRYEQYF
TGTGCCAGCAGCTTAAGCCTAGACCCCCGCTACGAGCAGTACTTC
>NA|TRBV6-8|TRBJ2-1|NA|15
CASSSDRVLFNEQFF
TGTGCCAGCAGTTCGGACCGGGTTCTTTTCAATGAGCAGTTCTTC
>TRBD2|TRBV6-8|TRBJ2-7|NA|16
CASSYGLAGGTYEQYF
TGTGCCAGCAGTTACGGACTAGCGGGAGGAACCTACGAGCAGTACTTC
>NA|TRBV12-2|TRBJ1-2|few|14
CASRQTRDRSGYTF
TGTGCAAGTCGCCAGACCCGGGACAGGTCTGGCTACACCTTC
>NA|TRBV11-3|TRBJ1-5|few|14
CASSLGQTSQPQHF
TGTGCCAGCAGCTTAGGACAGACCAGTCAGCCCCAGCATTTT
>TRBD1|TRBV11-3|TRBJ1-1|NA|14
CASSLRQGNTEAFF
TGTGCCAGCAGCCTACGACAGGGGAACACTGAAGCTTTCTTT
>NA|TRBV19|TRBJ2-1|NA|12
CASSIRGYEQFF
TGTGCCAGTAGTATCCGGGGGTACGAGCAGTTCTTC
>NA|TRBV19|TRBJ2-5|NA|17
CASSIPPRGAGQETQYF
TGTGCCAGTAGTATCCCGCCCCGCGGGGCCGGACAAGAGACCCAGTACTTC
>NA|TRBV9|TRBJ2-7|few|15
CASARRTGTTYEQYF
TGTGCCAGCGCTAGGCGTACCGGGACCACCTACGAGCAGTACTTC
>TRBD2|TRBV6-8|TRBJ2-3|NA|15
CASSSWGGSSDTQYF
TGTGCCAGCAGTTCTTGGGGAGGGAGTTCAGATACGCAGTATTTT
>TRBD1|TRBV28|TRBJ2-1|NA|16
CASSPIRGTGDNEQFF
TGTGCCAGCAGTCCGATTCGCGGGACAGGGGACAATGAGCAGTTCTTC
>NA|TRBV30|TRBJ1-3|NA|13
CAWDRGSGNTIYF
TGTGCCTGGGACCGGGGCTCTGGAAACACCATATATTTT
>NA|TRBV6-8|TRBJ1-3|NA|13
CAIYEGSGNTIYF
TGTGCCATCTACGAAGGCTCTGGAAACACCATATATTTT
>TRBD2|TRBV14|TRBJ2-5|few|16
CASSQDSGGGWETQYF
TGTGCCAGCAGCCAAGATTCGGGCGGGGGATGGGAGACCCAGTACTTC
>TRBD1|TRBV2|TRBJ1-4|few|14
CASGGQGRNEKLFF
TGTGCCAGCGGAGGACAGGGACGTAATGAAAAACTGTTTTTT
>TRBD1|TRBV6-8|TRBJ1-2|NA|15
CASSYRGQGSYGYTF
TGTGCCAGCAGTTACCGTGGACAGGGCAGCTATGGCTACACCTTC
>NA|TRBV14|TRBJ2-3|NA|18
CASSQPKARLHSTDTQYF
TGTGCCAGCAGCCAACCCAAGGCAAGGCTTCATAGCACAGATACGCAGTATTTT
>NA|TRBV9|TRBJ1-2|few|13
CASSLDSEGGYTF
TGTGCCAGCAGTTTGGACAGTGAGGGAGGCTACACCTTC
>NA|TRBV19|TRBJ1-2|few|14
CASRTDDNLYGYTF
TGTGCCAGTAGGACAGACGATAACCTCTATGGCTACACCTTC
>NA|TRBV6-8|TRBJ1-1|few|15
CASRPPLEGNTEAFF
TGTGCCAGCAGACCCCCTTTGGAGGGGAACACTGAAGCTTTCTTT
>TRBD1|TRBV25-1|TRBJ2-2|NA|14
CASSGTGDTGELFF
TGTGCCAGCAGTGGGACAGGGGACACCGGGGAGCTGTTTTTT
>TRBD1|TRBV9|TRBJ1-3|NA|16
CASSVEQGAQGNTIYF
TGTGCCAGCAGCGTAGAACAGGGGGCGCAGGGAAACACCATATATTTT
>TRBD2|TRBV12-5|TRBJ2-5|few|15
CASALGIREGETQYF
TGTGCTAGTGCCCTCGGGATAAGGGAGGGAGAGACCCAGTACTTC
>TRBD1|TRBV15|TRBJ2-3|once|16
CATSNDRGRRTDTQYF
TGTGCCACCAGCAATGACAGGGGGAGGCGCACAGATACGCAGTATTTT
>NA|TRBV11-3|TRBJ2-2|few|17
CASSFRSHGGSTGELFF
TGTGCCAGCAGCTTCAGGTCCCATGGGGGGAGCACCGGGGAGCTGTTTTTT
>NA|TRBV4-1|TRBJ2-2|medium-sized|13
CASSRSNTGELFF
TGCGCCAGCAGCCGAAGCAACACCGGGGAGCTGTTTTTT
>TRBD1|TRBV28|TRBJ1-2|few|13
CASSPPGQNGYTF
TGTGCCAGCAGTCCCCCGGGACAGAATGGCTACACCTTC
>NA|TRBV11-3|TRBJ2-4|few|14
CASSSDSAKNIQYF
TGTGCCAGCAGCTCGGATTCAGCCAAAAACATTCAGTACTTC
>NA|TRBV7-5|TRBJ2-1|few|15
CASSSTLAGYNEQFF
TGTGCCAGCAGCTCCACCCTAGCGGGGTACAATGAGCAGTTCTTC
>NA|TRBV6-8|TRBJ1-5|medium-sized|16
CASSKTTGTGTQPQHF
TGTGCCAGCAGTAAAACCACAGGGACGGGGACTCAGCCCCAGCATTTT
>NA|TRBV2|TRBJ1-1|few|14
CASRGGGRYAVAFF
TGTGCCAGCAGGGGAGGTGGAAGGTATGCCGTAGCTTTCTTT
>TRBD1|TRBV29-1|TRBJ1-4|NA|14
CSVYRGGTNEKLFF
TGCAGCGTTTACAGGGGGGGAACTAATGAAAAACTGTTTTTT